These T cell receptor beta chains were read from a single sample in a study of blood T cell repertoires in COVID-19. Clones were read by immunoSEQ multiplex PCR, and TCRdb kept only the in-frame ones, dropping some. The sample shows over 35,000 clones, approximately 85% of them seen only once. Material for sequencing was peripheral blood. The receptors here all came from a man aged 55 to 70 with active or convalescent COVID-19. CDR3s include the opening cysteine and the closing phenylalanine or tryptophan. The order of the fields is clone size, J gene, D gene, V gene, CDR3 protein, CDR3 DNA. The D gene is left open where the match is weak. Size is stated for part of the rows, as once, few or many counts, or as a class when the clone is expanded.

abundance: .
j_gene: TRBJ2-4
d_gene: .
v_gene: TRBV2
CDR3aa: CASSVVGGIAKNIQYF
CDR3nt: TGTGCCAGCAGTGTTGTTGGGGGGATAGCCAAAAACATTCAGTACTTC

abundance: .
j_gene: TRBJ2-3
d_gene: .
v_gene: TRBV3-1/TRBV3-2
CDR3aa: CASSQGVTGSTDTQYF
CDR3nt: TGTGCCAGCAGCCAAGGGGTAACAGGTAGCACAGATACGCAGTATTTT

abundance: .
j_gene: TRBJ1-5
d_gene: .
v_gene: TRBV19
CDR3aa: CASTKSNQPQHF
CDR3nt: TGTGCCAGTACCAAAAGCAATCAGCCCCAGCATTTT

abundance: .
j_gene: TRBJ2-3
d_gene: TRBD2
v_gene: TRBV2
CDR3aa: CASSGTSGGLYTQYF
CDR3nt: TGTGCCAGCAGTGGAACTAGCGGGGGGTTATATACGCAGTATTTT

abundance: few
j_gene: TRBJ1-1
d_gene: .
v_gene: TRBV18
CDR3aa: CASSPPAGYTEAFF
CDR3nt: TGTGCCAGCTCACCTCCGGCGGGGTACACTGAAGCTTTCTTT

abundance: .
j_gene: TRBJ2-1
d_gene: TRBD2
v_gene: TRBV5-8
CDR3aa: CASSLLGLAGGLYNEQFF
CDR3nt: TGTGCCAGCAGCTTGCTAGGACTAGCGGGAGGACTCTACAATGAGCAGTTCTTC

abundance: .
j_gene: TRBJ2-1
d_gene: TRBD2
v_gene: TRBV5-1
CDR3aa: CASRREIYNEQFF
CDR3nt: TGCGCCAGCAGGCGGGAGATCTACAATGAGCAGTTCTTC

abundance: .
j_gene: TRBJ2-5
d_gene: TRBD2
v_gene: TRBV19
CDR3aa: CASGGRETQYF
CDR3nt: TGTGCCAGTGGCGGGAGGGAGACCCAGTACTTC

abundance: .
j_gene: TRBJ1-3
d_gene: .
v_gene: TRBV4-1
CDR3aa: CASSLRSTGNSGNTIYF
CDR3nt: TGCGCCAGCAGCCTACGAAGCACAGGCAACTCTGGAAACACCATATATTTT

abundance: .
j_gene: TRBJ2-2
d_gene: .
v_gene: TRBV3-1/TRBV3-2
CDR3aa: CASRHRFTGELFF
CDR3nt: TGTGCCAGCAGGCACAGGTTCACCGGGGAGCTGTTTTTT

abundance: .
j_gene: TRBJ2-3
d_gene: TRBD1
v_gene: TRBV5-1
CDR3aa: CASSLGDSFADTQYF
CDR3nt: TGCGCCAGCAGCTTGGGGGACAGTTTTGCAGATACGCAGTATTTT

abundance: .
j_gene: TRBJ1-5
d_gene: .
v_gene: TRBV2
CDR3aa: CASSVGTRGQPQHF
CDR3nt: TGTGCCAGCAGTGTGGGAACTAGAGGTCAGCCCCAGCATTTT

abundance: .
j_gene: TRBJ1-2
d_gene: TRBD1
v_gene: TRBV28
CDR3aa: CASRLTGGAYGYTF
CDR3nt: TGTGCCAGCAGACTAACAGGGGGCGCCTATGGCTACACCTTC

abundance: once
j_gene: TRBJ2-1
d_gene: TRBD1
v_gene: TRBV5-1
CDR3aa: CASSQGTVNEQFF
CDR3nt: TGCGCCAGCAGCCAAGGGACAGTCAATGAGCAGTTCTTC

abundance: few
j_gene: TRBJ1-2
d_gene: .
v_gene: TRBV6-6
CDR3aa: CASSYGGSGLYGYTF
CDR3nt: TGTGCCAGCAGTTACGGGGGGAGTGGGCTCTATGGCTACACCTTC

abundance: .
j_gene: TRBJ2-1
d_gene: TRBD1
v_gene: TRBV10-3
CDR3aa: CAISSGTGGLNEQFF
CDR3nt: TGTGCCATCTCTTCCGGGACAGGGGGCCTCAATGAGCAGTTCTTC

abundance: .
j_gene: TRBJ1-2
d_gene: TRBD1
v_gene: TRBV28
CDR3aa: CASTTYGGTDYGYTF
CDR3nt: TGTGCCAGCACCACTTATGGGGGGACAGACTATGGCTACACCTTC

abundance: once
j_gene: TRBJ1-2
d_gene: .
v_gene: TRBV28
CDR3aa: CASIPTTAGGYTF
CDR3nt: TGTGCCAGCATCCCAACGACCGCAGGTGGCTACACCTTC

abundance: .
j_gene: TRBJ1-2
d_gene: .
v_gene: TRBV6-5
CDR3aa: CASSYVQGLDYGYTF
CDR3nt: TGTGCCAGCAGTTACGTTCAGGGGCTCGACTATGGCTACACCTTC

abundance: .
j_gene: TRBJ2-1
d_gene: .
v_gene: TRBV19
CDR3aa: CASSIGSGRVNEQFF
CDR3nt: TGTGCCAGTAGTATAGGGAGTGGCAGGGTCAATGAGCAGTTCTTC

abundance: .
j_gene: TRBJ2-1
d_gene: .
v_gene: TRBV5-6
CDR3aa: CASSLWQGWRGEQFF
CDR3nt: TGTGCCAGCAGCTTATGGCAGGGGTGGAGAGGAGAGCAGTTCTTC

abundance: .
j_gene: TRBJ1-2
d_gene: TRBD1
v_gene: TRBV5-6
CDR3aa: CASSSGGDYGYTF
CDR3nt: TGTGCCAGCAGCTCAGGGGGCGACTATGGCTACACCTTC

abundance: .
j_gene: TRBJ2-1
d_gene: TRBD1
v_gene: TRBV6-5
CDR3aa: CASSRQGAVNEQFF
CDR3nt: TGTGCCAGCAGCCGACAGGGGGCAGTAAATGAGCAGTTCTTC

abundance: .
j_gene: TRBJ1-1
d_gene: TRBD1
v_gene: TRBV3-1/TRBV3-2
CDR3aa: CASSQLGTGGFVTEAFF
CDR3nt: TGTGCCAGCAGCCAACTAGGGACAGGGGGCTTTGTAACTGAAGCTTTCTTT

abundance: many
j_gene: TRBJ2-5
d_gene: TRBD2
v_gene: TRBV11-2
CDR3aa: CASSSGLAERETQYF
CDR3nt: TGTGCCAGCAGCTCCGGACTAGCAGAGCGGGAGACCCAGTACTTC

abundance: .
j_gene: TRBJ2-1
d_gene: TRBD2
v_gene: TRBV11-3
CDR3aa: CASSSTSGIGEQFF
CDR3nt: TGTGCCAGCAGCTCAACTAGCGGCATTGGGGAGCAGTTCTTC

abundance: .
j_gene: TRBJ2-3
d_gene: TRBD2
v_gene: TRBV11-2
CDR3aa: CASSLFRGVADTQYF
CDR3nt: TGTGCCAGCAGCTTATTCCGGGGGGTCGCAGATACGCAGTATTTT

abundance: .
j_gene: TRBJ2-5
d_gene: TRBD1
v_gene: TRBV5-1
CDR3aa: CASSLGDRGWETQYF
CDR3nt: TGCGCCAGCAGCTTGGGAGACAGGGGGTGGGAGACCCAGTACTTC

abundance: .
j_gene: TRBJ1-2
d_gene: .
v_gene: TRBV19
CDR3aa: CASSVREDYGYTF
CDR3nt: TGTGCCAGTAGTGTACGGGAGGACTATGGCTACACCTTC

abundance: .
j_gene: TRBJ2-2
d_gene: .
v_gene: TRBV19
CDR3aa: CASSIQANTGELFF
CDR3nt: TGTGCCAGTAGTATACAGGCGAACACCGGGGAGCTGTTTTTT

abundance: few
j_gene: TRBJ1-6
d_gene: .
v_gene: TRBV30
CDR3aa: CAWTDLRGSPLHF
CDR3nt: TGTGCCTGGACGGACCTAAGGGGTTCACCCCTCCACTTT

abundance: .
j_gene: TRBJ1-5
d_gene: .
v_gene: TRBV28
CDR3aa: CASRKDPGAFSNQPQHF
CDR3nt: TGTGCCAGCAGAAAAGACCCTGGGGCTTTTAGCAATCAGCCCCAGCATTTT

abundance: .
j_gene: TRBJ2-1
d_gene: .
v_gene: TRBV4-2
CDR3aa: CASSKLAHQSPDEQFF
CDR3nt: TGTGCCAGCAGCAAACTAGCTCACCAATCCCCGGATGAGCAGTTCTTC

abundance: .
j_gene: TRBJ1-5
d_gene: TRBD1
v_gene: TRBV6-5
CDR3aa: CASGETGDQPQHF
CDR3nt: TGTGCCAGCGGGGAGACAGGGGACCAGCCCCAGCATTTT

abundance: .
j_gene: TRBJ1-1
d_gene: .
v_gene: TRBV21-1
CDR3aa: CASSDLSTGLNTEAFF
CDR3nt: TGTGCCAGCAGCGACCTTTCGACAGGGCTAAACACTGAAGCTTTCTTT

abundance: .
j_gene: TRBJ2-5
d_gene: TRBD1
v_gene: TRBV7-9
CDR3aa: CASRPTGVSVETQYF
CDR3nt: TGTGCCAGCAGGCCCACAGGGGTAAGCGTAGAGACCCAGTACTTC

abundance: .
j_gene: TRBJ1-5
d_gene: TRBD1
v_gene: TRBV4-1
CDR3aa: CASSTGSRGGTGPYQPQHF
CDR3nt: TGCGCCAGCAGCACGGGATCACGTGGAGGGACAGGGCCTTATCAGCCCCAGCATTTT

abundance: .
j_gene: TRBJ2-1
d_gene: TRBD2
v_gene: TRBV13
CDR3aa: CASSPYRTSGGVSSYNEQFF
CDR3nt: TGTGCCAGCAGCCCGTATCGGACTAGCGGGGGGGTTAGCTCCTACAATGAGCAGTTCTTC

abundance: .
j_gene: TRBJ2-3
d_gene: TRBD2
v_gene: TRBV24-1
CDR3aa: CATSDIAGGQADTQYF
CDR3nt: TGTGCCACCAGTGATATAGCGGGAGGGCAGGCAGATACGCAGTATTTT

abundance: .
j_gene: TRBJ2-5
d_gene: TRBD1
v_gene: TRBV9
CDR3aa: CASSVGTGDTLETQYF
CDR3nt: TGTGCCAGCAGCGTCGGGACAGGGGATACGCTAGAGACCCAGTACTTC

abundance: .
j_gene: TRBJ2-5
d_gene: TRBD2
v_gene: TRBV5-1
CDR3aa: CASSLTSGSPETQYF
CDR3nt: TGCGCCAGCAGCTTGACTAGCGGGAGCCCAGAGACCCAGTACTTC

abundance: .
j_gene: TRBJ2-1
d_gene: .
v_gene: TRBV9
CDR3aa: CASSVGAGFSYNEQFF
CDR3nt: TGTGCCAGCAGCGTAGGGGCGGGATTCTCCTACAATGAGCAGTTCTTC

abundance: .
j_gene: TRBJ2-5
d_gene: TRBD2
v_gene: TRBV28
CDR3aa: CASNGGMETQYF
CDR3nt: TGTGCCAGCAACGGGGGGATGGAGACCCAGTACTTC

abundance: .
j_gene: TRBJ2-5
d_gene: .
v_gene: TRBV11-2
CDR3aa: CASSLGLLAGGGQETQYF
CDR3nt: TGTGCCAGCAGCTTAGGACTACTTGCAGGTGGAGGTCAAGAGACCCAGTACTTC

abundance: .
j_gene: TRBJ2-2
d_gene: .
v_gene: TRBV11-3
CDR3aa: CASSPRDTGELFF
CDR3nt: TGTGCCAGCAGCCCCCGGGACACCGGGGAGCTGTTTTTT

abundance: few
j_gene: TRBJ1-3
d_gene: .
v_gene: TRBV5-1
CDR3aa: CASSLLGHTSGNTIYF
CDR3nt: TGCGCCAGCAGCTTACTCGGACATACCTCTGGAAACACCATATATTTT

abundance: .
j_gene: TRBJ1-1
d_gene: .
v_gene: TRBV15
CDR3aa: CATSRVLNTEAFF
CDR3nt: TGTGCCACCAGCAGAGTCCTAAACACTGAAGCTTTCTTT

abundance: .
j_gene: TRBJ2-2
d_gene: .
v_gene: TRBV7-9
CDR3aa: CASSRDTLAGELFF
CDR3nt: TGTGCCAGCAGCAGGGACACGCTCGCCGGGGAGCTGTTTTTT

abundance: .
j_gene: TRBJ2-1
d_gene: TRBD2
v_gene: TRBV10-2
CDR3aa: CASSENKGLADNNEQFF
CDR3nt: TGCGCCAGCAGTGAAAACAAGGGACTAGCCGATAACAATGAGCAGTTCTTC

abundance: .
j_gene: TRBJ1-1
d_gene: TRBD1
v_gene: TRBV6-5
CDR3aa: CASSNLRDSEAFF
CDR3nt: TGTGCCAGCAGTAATCTCCGGGACAGTGAAGCTTTCTTT

abundance: .
j_gene: TRBJ1-1
d_gene: TRBD1
v_gene: TRBV18
CDR3aa: CASSGGTAAEAFF
CDR3nt: TGTGCCAGCTCAGGGGGGACAGCTGCTGAAGCTTTCTTT

abundance: .
j_gene: TRBJ2-4
d_gene: .
v_gene: TRBV6-5
CDR3aa: CASMWQGENIQYF
CDR3nt: TGTGCCAGCATGTGGCAGGGTGAAAACATTCAGTACTTC

abundance: few
j_gene: TRBJ2-1
d_gene: .
v_gene: TRBV4-1
CDR3aa: CASSQEASELYNEQFF
CDR3nt: TGCGCCAGCAGCCAAGAAGCTAGCGAACTCTACAATGAGCAGTTCTTC

abundance: .
j_gene: TRBJ2-2
d_gene: TRBD2
v_gene: TRBV10-2
CDR3aa: CASGVAGPGELFF
CDR3nt: TGCGCCAGTGGGGTAGCGGGACCCGGGGAGCTGTTTTTT

abundance: .
j_gene: TRBJ2-3
d_gene: .
v_gene: TRBV4-1
CDR3aa: CASSPEGPGAGGTDTQYF
CDR3nt: TGCGCCAGCAGCCCTGAAGGCCCCGGAGCGGGTGGGACCGATACGCAGTATTTT